Sequencing of this T cell receptor (beta chain) was carried out in a study of blood T cell repertoires in COVID-19. The wider study: The cDNA or gDNA used as material had been derived from T cells, B-cell-depleted T cells, or PBMCs.

Per the original data handling: From reference gene primer amplification, estimates of nucleated cell counts were derived. The repertoire was sequenced with immunoSEQ multiplex PCR; TCRdb's copy has only in-frame clones and lacks some. Clone size and the V and J calls come from that table; the DNA yielded D and trimming. Of about 230,000 clones in the sample, around 89% were seen once. Sequencing input: PBMCs or T cells enriched from blood (not recorded which). The TCR sequence derives from a middle-aged woman with acute COVID-19.

CDR3 in amino acids: CASSLAGGRAGETQYF. CDR3 coding DNA: TGTGCCAGCAGCTTAGCGGGCGGGAGGGCCGGAGAGACCCAGTACTTC. The chain joins TRBV7-8 to TRBJ2-5; 9 bases align to TRBD2. Germline lookup yields CDR1 SGHVS and CDR2 FQNEAQ. The CDR3 consists of 16 residues. With 0 bases clipped from V and 4 bases from J, the junction kept 6 bases outside the gene matches.